These 25 T cell receptor beta chains were sequenced from one sample in a study of OX40 agonist ivuxolimab in advanced cancers. Clones were sequenced by immunoSEQ multiplex PCR, and TCRdb holds only the in-frame ones, with some missing. This table holds 95,000 to 150,000 clones, 92% found once. The specimen was CD4+ or CD8+ T cells sorted from blood, collected in a trial of the OX40 agonist ivuxolimab. The receptors were sampled from an adult with an advanced solid tumor such as melanoma, head and neck, liver or kidney cancer.

The chain carries TRBV27 and TRBJ1-5; D gene ambiguous. V was clipped by 3 bases and J by 1 base, with 4 bases between them. CDR3 length equals 13 residues. The V gene's germline CDR1 is MNHEY and CDR2 SMNVEV (reference sequence). This CDR3 is CASSFVSNQPQHF. The CDR3 nucleotides read TGTGCCAGCAGTTTCGTCAGCAATCAGCCCCAGCATTTT.

The CDR3 is CASSQNPFEGMNTEAFF. CDR3 bases: TGTGCCAGCAGCCAAAATCCCTTTGAAGGGATGAACACTGAAGCTTTCTTT. The rearrangement joins TRBV4-2 to TRBJ1-1; no definite D call. Per germline, CDR1 LGHNA and CDR2 YNFKEQ. The CDR3 has 17 amino acids. V lost 2 bases and J 0 bases, leaving 16 bases between the germline ends.

V and J are TRBV7-2 and TRBJ1-5; no definite D call. Germline CDR1 reads SGHTA; CDR2 reads FQGNSA. Trimming removed 1 base from V and 0 bases from J, with 4 bases in between. There are 14 residues in the CDR3. In DNA form, the CDR3 reads TGTGCCAGCAGCTTAGACCGTAGCAATCAGCCCCAGCATTTT. Protein sequence: CASSLDRSNQPQHF.

The chain employs TRBV21-1 and TRBJ2-4. TRBV21-1 is shown as a pseudogene. The length of the CDR3 is 10 residues. Here the CDR3 DNA reads TGTGCCAGCAGCAAAAACATTCAGTACTTC. It encodes CASSKNIQYF.

The chain is built from TRBV5-1 and TRBJ1-2, with 10 bases that match TRBD1. Germline CDR1 SGHRS, CDR2 YFSETQ. CDR3 length: 14 residues. The V segment lost 0 bases and the J segment 4 bases; nucleotides outside the gene matches: 0. This CDR3 reads CASSLGDRGYGYTF. The CDR3 DNA is TGCGCCAGCAGCTTGGGGGACAGGGGCTATGGCTACACCTTC.

V gene TRBV29-1 combines with J gene TRBJ2-5; TRBD2 matches at 7 bases. Per germline, CDR1 SQVTM and CDR2 ANQGSEA. The CDR3 runs 14 residues. Trimming took 7 bases from V and 5 from J; bases not matched to a gene: 13. DNA for the CDR3: TGCAGCGCAGTCCCGGGACTACAATCGGAGACCCAGTACTTC. This translates into CSAVPGLQSETQYF.

The chain links TRBV19 to TRBJ1-4; 7 bases map to TRBD1. This CDR3 spans 15 amino acids. Germline assignment: CDR1 LNHDA and CDR2 SQIVND (reference sequence). Germline trimming cut 3 bases from V and 8 bases from J; bases unmatched to any gene: 9. The CDR3 nucleotides read TGTGCCAGTAGTATTGCTTCAGGGGGGAGAGAAAAACTGTTTTTT. Protein sequence: CASSIASGGREKLFF.

The gene calls are TRBV15 and TRBJ1-3; D is unresolved. CDR1 and CDR2 (germline): LNHNV, YYDKDF (reference sequence). Between the trimmed V and J ends, which lost 8 bases and 0 bases, there was a span of 8 bases. There are 13 residues in the CDR3. CDR3 nucleotide sequence: TGTGCCACCCGTCTAGGCTCTGGAAACACCATATATTTT. It yields the protein CATRLGSGNTIYF.

In regard to this clone: The junction departs from the called germline gene at one end, perhaps through a read error. The rearrangement links TRBV11-3 to TRBJ2-7; 11 bases line up with TRBD1. The CDR3 covers 13 residues. Germline CDR1 reads SGHNT; CDR2 reads YENEEA. In DNA, the CDR3 is TGTGCCAGCAGCCCAAGCCGGGACAGGGGGTCGACTTTC. Protein sequence: CASSPSRDRGSTF.

This sequence joins TRBV28 and TRBJ2-5, with D possibly being TRBD2 (5 bases). Germline V gene lookup returns CDR1 MDHEN and CDR2 SYDVKM. V was shortened by 3 bases and J by 3 bases, with 14 bases between the two germline ends. This CDR3 is 15 amino acids long. The CDR3 DNA reads as TGTGCCAGCAGTTTTGGGAGAGGCGTGAAAGAGACCCAGTACTTC. This sequence encodes CASSFGRGVKETQYF.

V gene TRBV27 combines with J gene TRBJ1-1, with D maybe TRBD1 (5 bases). Germline V gives CDR1 MNHEY, CDR2 SMNVEV (reference sequence). V gave up 0 bases and J gave up 4 bases, with 15 bases separating them. This CDR3 is built from 16 residues. The CDR3 is CASSLSGWGEATEAFF. The CDR3 DNA is TGTGCCAGCAGTTTATCGGGTTGGGGCGAGGCCACTGAAGCTTTCTTT.

V gene TRBV28 combines with J gene TRBJ1-1, with D perhaps TRBD1 (5 bases). This CDR3 region has 16 residues. Germline CDR1 reads MDHEN; CDR2 reads SYDVKM. V was pared by 6 bases and J by 0 bases, with 17 bases between. The CDR3 DNA reads as TGTGCCAGCAGGCAAGACAGCCCACCCATGAACACTGAAGCTTTCTTT. As protein: CASRQDSPPMNTEAFF.

The V gene is TRBV7-2, the J gene TRBJ2-4; 12 bases line up with TRBD2. The CDR3 is made up of 17 amino acids. The germline CDR1 and CDR2 sequences are SGHTA and FQGNSA. Trimming cost V 5 bases and J 5 bases; bases outside gene matches: 10. CDR3 DNA: TGTGCCAGCAGCCCACGACTAGCGGGAGTACCGGAAAACATTCAGTACTTC. Translated, it gives CASSPRLAGVPENIQYF.

This sequence joins TRBV6-5 and TRBJ2-5; D uncertain. CDR3 length: 14 residues. Trimming took 6 bases from V and 0 from J, leaving 11 bases between them. Per the germline V gene, CDR1 is MNHEY and CDR2 is SVGAGI. CDR3 residues: CASSIGPYQETQYF. The CDR3 nucleotides are TGTGCCAGCAGCATTGGACCGTACCAAGAGACCCAGTACTTC.

J is TRBJ1-5 and V is TRBV19; D perhaps matches TRBD1 (5 bases). V was clipped by 5 bases and J by 4 bases, with 12 bases between them. CDR1 LNHDA and CDR2 SQIVND come from the germline V gene (reference sequence). This CDR3 spans 14 amino acids. CDR3 nucleotides: TGTGCCAGTAGTTATCTCGAGGGGAATCAGCCCCAGCATTTT. Its translation: CASSYLEGNQPQHF.

This chain links TRBV7-9 with TRBJ2-1; no reliable D call. The germline gives CDR1 SEHNR, CDR2 FQNEAQ (reference sequence). The CDR3 has 11 amino acids. V was pared by 6 bases and J by 2 bases, with 2 bases between. In DNA form, the CDR3 reads TGTGCCAGCAGTACCTACAATGAGCAGTTCTTC. Its translation: CASSTYNEQFF.

This rearrangement joins TRBV6-1 to TRBJ2-7; D is ambiguous. This CDR3 is built from 14 residues. CDR1 and CDR2 (germline): MNHNS, SASEGT. V shed 6 bases and J shed 5 bases, with 17 bases lying between them. The CDR3 is CASRETSALDEQYF. DNA of the CDR3: TGTGCCAGCAGGGAGACGAGCGCGCTGGACGAGCAGTACTTC.

This chain uses TRBV21-1 with TRBJ2-7; the table's D call, TRBD2, has no DNA check behind it. TRBV21-1 is a pseudogene locus. The CDR3 runs 15 residues. The CDR3 loop is CASAPSGTYHYEQYF. The CDR3 DNA reads as TGTGCCAGCGCCCCCTCCGGGACTTATCACTACGAGCAGTACTTC.

The chain combines TRBV27 with TRBJ1-4; D uncertain. Germline values: CDR1 MNHEY, CDR2 SMNVEV (reference sequence). Trimming took off 1 base at V and 1 base at J, with 13 bases between the two ends. This CDR3 comprises 17 residues. DNA for the CDR3: TGTGCCAGCAGTTTATTGGCCAACACGCAAACTAATGAAAAACTGTTTTTT. Encoded protein: CASSLLANTQTNEKLFF.

The gene calls are TRBV4-2 and TRBJ1-1, with D possibly being TRBD1 (5 bases). The CDR3 length is 15 residues. Germline V gene sequence: CDR1 LGHNA, CDR2 YNFKEQ. Between the trimmed V and J ends, which lost 1 base and 3 bases, there was a span of 12 bases. Written as DNA, the CDR3 is TGTGCCAGCAGCCAAGGGGGGACCTCGGACACTGAAGCTTTCTTT. It yields the protein CASSQGGTSDTEAFF.

This clone has more than one count but fewer than ten. The chain employs TRBV7-9 and TRBJ1-3; D uncertain. CDR3 length equals 15 residues. Germline CDR1 is SEHNR and CDR2 is FQNEAQ (reference sequence). Trimming took 3 bases from V and 0 from J, leaving 9 bases between them. Here the CDR3 reads CASSFRGSSGNTIYF. The CDR3 coding sequence is TGTGCCAGCAGCTTCCGAGGATCCTCTGGAAACACCATATATTTT.

This chain uses TRBV28 with TRBJ2-5, with TRBD1 matching over 9 bases. J gave up 3 bases and V 6 bases, and 11 bases lay outside the gene matches. CDR3 length equals 16 residues. Per the germline V gene, CDR1 is MDHEN and CDR2 is SYDVKM. CDR3 nucleotide sequence: TGTGCCAGCAGCTCAGGACAGGGACAGGGTAAAGAGACCCAGTACTTC. Encoded protein: CASSSGQGQGKETQYF.

This clone has just one count. One end of the junction does not line up with germline, which may come from a read error. J is TRBJ2-5 and V is TRBV6-6, with D possibly TRBD1 on 5 matching bases. Germline loops: CDR1 MNHNY, CDR2 SVGAGI (reference sequence). The CDR3 contains 12 residues. The CDR3 DNA sequence: TGTGCCAGCAAGGGGTTAAGAGAGGCCCAGTACTTC. Protein: CASKGLREAQYF.

CDR3 region: CASSLVLGNNEQFF. The CDR3 DNA reads as TGCGCCAGCAGCTTGGTTCTAGGTAACAATGAGCAGTTCTTC. V usage is TRBV5-1 and J usage is TRBJ2-1; no definite D call. V lost 0 bases to trimming and J lost 5 bases, with 9 bases between them. The CDR3 extends over 14 amino acids. The germline CDR1 and CDR2 sequences are SGHRS and YFSETQ.

The rearrangement links TRBV7-2 to TRBJ1-5; D gene uncertain. Deletions cut 3 bases from V and 3 bases from J, with 9 bases between. This CDR3 has 14 residues. Germline-derived CDR1 and CDR2 are SGHTA and FQGNSA. CDR3 DNA: TGTGCCAGCAGCTTCCGGGGTGTCAATCAGCCCCAGCATTTT. It yields the protein CASSFRGVNQPQHF.